The next 26 T cell receptor beta chains were all read from a single sample in a study of cytomegalovirus exposure and HLA in healthy donors. PCR was performed using 60 Vbeta and 13 Jbeta primers. Assay: immunoSEQ multiplex PCR; the TCRdb copy retains only in-frame clones and omits some. The table lists under 85,000 clones, 55% to 75% of them singletons, with approximately 11% in the top ten. Sample: PBMCs. These receptors were taken from a woman younger than 45 in good health and CMV-seronegative.

The chain has TRBV15 and TRBJ2-7; D unclear. The CDR3 runs to 13 residues. Germline CDR1 reads LNHNV; CDR2 reads YYDKDF (reference sequence). V lost 0 bases and J lost 4, with 7 bases in between. CDR3 loop: CATSRDTEYEQYF. CDR3 nucleotides: TGTGCCACCAGCAGAGATACGGAGTACGAGCAGTACTTC. The full variable domain, rest sourced from reference TRBV15 and TRBJ2-7, is DAMVIQNPRYQVTQFGKPVTLSCSQTLNHNVMYWYQQKSSQAPKLLFHYYDKDFNNEADTPDNFQSRRPNTSFCFLDIRSPGLGDTAMYLCATSRDTEYEQYFGPGTRLTVT.

The chain recombines TRBV4-1 with TRBJ2-1, with TRBD1 identical over 12 bases. Germline V gives CDR1 MGHRA, CDR2 YSYEKL. This CDR3 has 15 residues. V lost 4 bases to trimming and J lost 8 bases; unmatched junction nucleotides: 6. CDR3 nucleotides: TGCGCCAGCAGCCTTGTGGGACAGGGGGCCGATGAGCAGTTCTTC. Amino acids: CASSLVGQGADEQFF.

The rearrangement links TRBV18 to TRBJ2-6; weak D call: TRBD2 (5 bases). Per germline, CDR1 KGHSH and CDR2 LQKENI. The CDR3 runs 15 residues. Deletions cut 0 bases from V and 9 bases from J, with 12 bases between. CDR3 sequence reads: CASSPPSRGGNVLTF. Written as DNA, the CDR3 is TGTGCCAGCTCACCACCCTCCCGTGGAGGCAACGTCCTGACTTTC.

The V call is TRBV4-1, the J call TRBJ2-2, with 9 nucleotides matching TRBD1. The germline gives CDR1 MGHRA, CDR2 YSYEKL. J was trimmed by 5 bases and V by 0 bases; bases with no gene match: 1. The CDR3 covers 15 residues. The DNA for the CDR3 is TGCGCCAGCAGCCAAGAGGGACAGGGTACCGGGGAGCTGTTTTTT. Translated, it gives CASSQEGQGTGELFF.

The chain combines TRBV15 with TRBJ2-3; 9 bases line up with TRBD2. CDR3 length equals 15 residues. Trimming removed 0 bases from V and 6 bases from J; junction bases left unmatched: 4. Looked up from germline, CDR1 is LNHNV and CDR2 is YYDKDF (reference sequence). CDR3 region: CATSRDRAGGDTQYF. CDR3 bases: TGTGCCACCAGCAGAGATCGGGCGGGGGGGGATACGCAGTATTTT.

The chain couples TRBV7-3 to TRBJ2-1, with 14 bases fitting TRBD2. The CDR3 covers 19 residues. V lost 2 bases and J lost 1; bases outside the gene matches: 7. The germline gives CDR1 SGHTA, CDR2 FQGTGA. CDR3 amino acids: CASSLSGTSGGHSYNEQFF. The CDR3, as DNA: TGTGCCAGCAGCTTATCCGGGACTAGCGGGGGCCATTCCTACAATGAGCAGTTCTTC.

This chain links TRBV10-1 with TRBJ2-7; 7 bases are a match to TRBD1. This CDR3 is built from 14 residues. Unmatched junction bases numbered 9, after V lost 8 bases and J lost 2 bases. The germline gives CDR1 WNHNN, CDR2 SYGVQD (reference sequence). CDR3 bases: TGCGCCAGCGCGACAGGGAACGGGACCTACGAGCAGTACTTC. Amino acids: CASATGNGTYEQYF.

This clone was detected a few times. The chain recombines TRBV2 with TRBJ2-3; 10 bases line up with TRBD2. The germline V gene encodes CDR1 SNHLY and CDR2 FYNNEI. The CDR3 length is 16 residues. V lost 6 bases to trimming and J lost 7 bases; unmatched junction nucleotides: 13. CDR3 nucleotides: TGTGCCAGCAGCCGGGGAGCGGGGGGGCCCATGTATACGCAGTATTTT. Translated: CASSRGAGGPMYTQYF.

In this sample, this clone turned up a few times. This chain uses TRBV7-8 with TRBJ2-7, with 8 nucleotides matching TRBD2. The CDR3 is 14 residues long. Germline CDR1 and CDR2: SGHVS and FQNEAQ. The V segment lost 9 bases and the J segment 4 bases; nucleotides outside the gene matches: 11. The DNA for the CDR3 is TGTGCCAGAAGAGAGGCGGGACTAGTTTACGAGCAGTACTTC. This translates into CARREAGLVYEQYF.

Comment on this clone: The same CDR3 is also encoded by other DNA sequences in this sample. The V and J genes are TRBV28 and TRBJ1-1, with D maybe TRBD1 (6 bases). The CDR3 runs 15 residues. CDR1 and CDR2 from the germline V gene are MDHEN and SYDVKM. The CDR3 here is CASSLRTEMNTEAFF. The CDR3 region has the DNA TGTGCAAGTAGTTTAAGGACAGAGATGAACACTGAAGCTTTCTTT.

V usage is TRBV6-6 and J usage is TRBJ1-4; 7 positions match TRBD1. The CDR3 contains 15 residues. Germline loops: CDR1 MNHNY, CDR2 SVGAGI (reference sequence). V shed 5 bases and J 2 bases; nucleotides not matched to a gene: 5. The CDR3 nucleotides are TGTGCCAGCAGTCCTGACAGGGCGACTAATGAAAAACTGTTTTTT. This encodes CASSPDRATNEKLFF.

In its sample, this clone was seen a few times. The V and J genes are TRBV6-5 and TRBJ2-1, with 8 bases fitting TRBD1. The CDR3 is made up of 15 amino acids. J lost 6 bases, V lost 6 bases, and 10 bases had no gene match. In germline, CDR1 is MNHEY, CDR2 SVGAGI. CDR3 sequence: CASRLDRGLSNEQFF. In DNA form, the CDR3 reads TGTGCCAGCAGACTCGACAGGGGTCTATCCAATGAGCAGTTCTTC.

The chain uses TRBV19 and TRBJ1-5; D uncertain. The germline V gene has CDR1 LNHDA and CDR2 SQIVND (reference sequence). Trimming took 1 base from V and 6 from J, leaving 16 bases between them. This CDR3 is 16 amino acids long. Written as DNA, the CDR3 is TGTGCCAGTAGTATAGCTTCAGGCGCCGTGGGTCAGCCCCAGCATTTT. Its protein is CASSIASGAVGQPQHF.

This clone was recorded at least ten times. The chain recombines TRBV7-2 with TRBJ2-1; 11 nucleotides align to TRBD2. Germline trimming cut 3 bases from V and 3 bases from J; bases unmatched to any gene: 1. Germline CDR1 SGHTA, CDR2 FQGNSA. This CDR3 has 15 residues. CDR3 sequence reads: CASSLTSGNYNEQFF. For the CDR3, the DNA is TGTGCCAGCAGCTTGACTAGCGGGAACTACAATGAGCAGTTCTTC.

This rearrangement joins TRBV5-1 to TRBJ2-2; D perhaps matches TRBD1 (6 bases). This CDR3 has 15 amino acids. V lost 0 bases and J lost 7, with 13 bases in between. CDR1 and CDR2 from the germline V gene are SGHRS and YFSETQ. The CDR3 spells CASSLAYRERGELFF. As DNA, the CDR3 is TGCGCCAGCAGCTTGGCCTACAGGGAACGCGGGGAGCTGTTTTTT.

This sequence joins TRBV25-1 and TRBJ1-2; 9 nucleotides align to TRBD1. This CDR3 has 14 amino acids. The V and J ends lost 6 bases and 4 bases, in that order; junction bases with no gene match: 6. Germline values: CDR1 MGHDK, CDR2 SYGVNS. This chain's CDR3 is CASRGQTGGYGYTF. The DNA of the CDR3 is TGTGCCAGCAGGGGCCAGACAGGGGGCTATGGCTACACCTTC.

This clone was seen only a few times. The chain employs TRBV10-2 and TRBJ1-1, with 7 bases matching TRBD1. The V segment lost 6 bases and the J segment 8 bases; nucleotides outside the gene matches: 6. The CDR3 is made up of 12 amino acids. CDR1 WSHSY and CDR2 SAAADI come from the germline V gene. CDR3 sequence: CASREPGQEAFF. Written as DNA, the CDR3 is TGCGCCAGCAGAGAACCGGGACAGGAAGCTTTCTTT.

The chain combines TRBV27 with TRBJ2-1; 10 bases agree with TRBD2. Germline values: CDR1 MNHEY, CDR2 SMNVEV (reference sequence). With 4 bases clipped from V and 2 bases from J, the junction kept 8 bases outside the gene matches. The CDR3 is 17 residues long. The CDR3 is CASSYTGTSAAYNEQFF. The CDR3 coding sequence is TGTGCCAGCAGTTACACCGGGACTAGCGCCGCCTACAATGAGCAGTTCTTC.

The V and J genes are TRBV10-2 and TRBJ2-3; TRBD1 might be the D (6 bases). Looked up from germline, CDR1 is WSHSY and CDR2 is SAAADI. Trimming took 6 bases from V and 6 from J, leaving 13 bases between them. CDR3 length: 13 amino acids. The CDR3 here is CASREQGPDTQYF. The DNA for the CDR3 is TGCGCCAGCAGAGAACAGGGTCCCGATACGCAGTATTTT.

This clone occurred once. This sequence joins TRBV5-6 and TRBJ2-5; 7 bases match TRBD1. The trim removed 4 bases at V and 1 base at J, leaving 4 bases unmatched. The CDR3 is 14 residues long. Per the germline V gene, CDR1 is SGHDT and CDR2 is YYEEEE. The CDR3 loop reads CASSNRGFQETQYF. Written as DNA, the CDR3 is TGTGCCAGCAGCAACAGGGGCTTCCAAGAGACCCAGTACTTC.

The chain employs TRBV7-2 and TRBJ2-4; possible D gene TRBD1, 6 bases. Trimming cost V 5 bases and J 5 bases, with 13 bases left between them. CDR3 length: 14 amino acids. Germline V gene lookup returns CDR1 SGHTA and CDR2 FQGNSA. DNA for the CDR3: TGTGCCAGCAGCCCACACAGGGCCCAAAACATTCAGTACTTC. This encodes CASSPHRAQNIQYF. The whole variable domain, remainder taken from reference TRBV7-2 and TRBJ2-4, is GAGVSQSPSNKVTEKGKDVELRCDPISGHTALYWYRQSLGQGLEFLIYFQGNSAPDKSGLPSDRFSAERTGGSVSTLTIQRTQQEDSAVYLCASSPHRAQNIQYFGAGTRLSVL.

The chain recombines TRBV30 with TRBJ2-1; 8 bases match TRBD1. The CDR3 loop spans 15 amino acids. V was pared by 3 bases and J by 9 bases, with 13 bases of the junction left unmatched. Per the germline V gene, CDR1 is GTSNPN and CDR2 is SVGIG (reference sequence). CDR3 region: CAWRPGGGDGSEQFF. CDR3 coding DNA: TGTGCCTGGAGGCCAGGGGGCGGCGATGGGAGTGAGCAGTTCTTC.

This sequence joins TRBV30 and TRBJ2-7; perhaps TRBD1 as D (5 bases). Germline CDR1 reads GTSNPN; CDR2 reads SVGIG (reference sequence). Trimming stripped 0 bases from V and 3 bases from J, with 27 bases between. The CDR3 spans 19 residues. The CDR3 here is CAWSVGIWPDTGTYYEQYF. The CDR3, as DNA: TGTGCCTGGAGTGTAGGGATCTGGCCGGACACCGGTACCTACTACGAGCAGTACTTC. The variable domain in full, completed from reference TRBV30 and TRBJ2-7, reads SQTIHQWPATLVQPVGSPLSLECTVEGTSNPNLYWYRQAAGRGLQLLFYSVGIGQISSEVPQNLSASRPQDRQFILSSKKLLLSDSGFYLCAWSVGIWPDTGTYYEQYFGPGTRLTVT.

The chain carries TRBV5-6 and TRBJ2-5; 7 bases match TRBD2. Trimming cost V 2 bases and J 5 bases; bases outside gene matches: 9. This CDR3 spans 15 amino acids. Per the germline V gene, CDR1 is SGHDT and CDR2 is YYEEEE. Written as DNA, the CDR3 is TGTGCCAGCAGCTTAGCGGGAATTTCTACTGAGACCCAGTACTTC. Translating gives CASSLAGISTETQYF.

The chain employs TRBV5-1 and TRBJ2-2; no clear D gene. This CDR3 is built from 13 residues. Trimming shortened V by 5 bases and J by 1 base, and 6 bases separated the two germline ends. In germline, CDR1 is SGHRS, CDR2 YFSETQ. The CDR3 spells CASSRRNTGELFF. The CDR3 DNA sequence: TGCGCCAGCAGTCGGAGGAACACCGGGGAGCTGTTTTTT.

V and J are TRBV6-5 and TRBJ1-2; D is possibly TRBD1 (5 bases). V was shortened by 6 bases and J by 4 bases, with 15 bases between the two germline ends. The CDR3 consists of 14 residues. Germline V lookup: CDR1 MNHEY, CDR2 SVGAGI. The CDR3 is CASSTGSTGYGYTF. The CDR3 DNA sequence: TGTGCCAGCAGCACAGGCTCGACGGGCTATGGCTACACCTTC.